This TCR beta chain was recovered during a study of control samples from healthy donors and cancer patients. Assay: immunoSEQ multiplex PCR; the TCRdb copy retains only in-frame clones and omits some. Of over 80,000 clones listed, around 80% were seen once; the top ten hold about 2%. The sequence was collected from a man between 60 and 75 years old in good health. Sequencing used blood.

The CDR3 sequence is CASSYSGGAGNTIYF. The DNA for the CDR3 is TGTGCCAGCAGTTACTCAGGGGGCGCTGGAAACACCATATATTTT. This chain uses TRBV6-5 with TRBJ1-3, with 7 bases lining up with TRBD1. Germline trimming cut 0 bases from V and 2 bases from J; bases unmatched to any gene: 1. Germline V gives CDR1 MNHEY, CDR2 SVGAGI. The CDR3 consists of 15 residues.